In this sample, the clone carrying this T cell receptor (beta chain) turned up a few times. The record originates from a study of blood T cell repertoires in COVID-19. Study-wide background: Collection of acute and convalescent COVID-19 samples took place in the United States, Italy and Spain. PBMCs, B-cell-depleted T cells, or T cells provided the cDNA or gDNA that made up the material.

Per the original methods: From reference gene primer amplification, estimates of nucleated cell counts were derived. Profiled with immunoSEQ multiplex PCR; TCRdb holds only in-frame clones, not every one. V and J calls and clone size come straight from that table; D and trimming were deduced from the DNA. The sample includes 70,000 to 85,000 clones, roughly 80% of them seen just once. The origin of this receptor is a woman of 80 years or more with acute or convalescent COVID-19. Sequences were obtained from peripheral blood.

The CDR3 region is CASSLGRSAYYNEQFF. CDR3 nucleotide sequence: TGTGCCAGCAGTTTGGGTCGCAGCGCCTACTACAATGAGCAGTTCTTC. This sequence joins TRBV27 and TRBJ2-1; D not resolved. Trimming stripped 3 bases from V and 3 bases from J, with 15 bases between. The CDR3 has 16 residues. Germline V gene data show CDR1 as MNHEY and CDR2 as SMNVEV (reference sequence).